The clone carrying this TCR beta chain came up once. Trimming cost V 1 base and J 4 bases; bases outside gene matches: 6. Germline values: CDR1 SEHNR, CDR2 FQNEAQ (reference sequence). The CDR3 is 16 residues long. The entry originates in a study of blood T cell repertoires in COVID-19. Assay: immunoSEQ multiplex PCR; the TCRdb copy retains only in-frame clones and omits some. The data hold 300,000 to 400,000 clones, with about 90% observed a single time. Sequencing was performed on peripheral blood. The source is a young woman who had recovered from COVID-19. The V call is TRBV7-9, the J call TRBJ1-2; 10 bases align to TRBD1. The CDR3: CASSLGSGQGTYGYTF. The CDR3 region has the DNA TGTGCCAGCAGCTTAGGATCGGGACAGGGGACCTATGGCTACACCTTC.